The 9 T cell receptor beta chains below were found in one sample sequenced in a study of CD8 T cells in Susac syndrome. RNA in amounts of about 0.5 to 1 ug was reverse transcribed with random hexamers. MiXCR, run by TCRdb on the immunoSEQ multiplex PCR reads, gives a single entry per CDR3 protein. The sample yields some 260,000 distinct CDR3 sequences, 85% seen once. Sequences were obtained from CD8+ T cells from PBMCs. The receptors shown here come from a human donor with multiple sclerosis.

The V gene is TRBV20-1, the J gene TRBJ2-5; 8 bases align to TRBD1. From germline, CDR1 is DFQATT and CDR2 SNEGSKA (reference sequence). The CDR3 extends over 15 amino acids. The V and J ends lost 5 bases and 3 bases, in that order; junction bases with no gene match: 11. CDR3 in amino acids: CSAFPNRGKEETQYF. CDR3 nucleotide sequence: TGCAGTGCTTTTCCTAACAGGGGGAAGGAAGAGACCCAGTACTTC.

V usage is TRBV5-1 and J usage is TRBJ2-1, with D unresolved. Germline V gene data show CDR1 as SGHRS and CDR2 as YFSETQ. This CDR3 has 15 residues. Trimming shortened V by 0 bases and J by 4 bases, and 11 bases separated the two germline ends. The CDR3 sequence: CASSLAVTEYNEQFF. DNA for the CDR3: TGCGCCAGCAGCTTGGCAGTGACCGAATACAATGAGCAGTTCTTC.

The CDR3 sequence is CASSEVQGLAGATDTQYF. The DNA for the CDR3 is TGTGCCAGCAGTGAAGTCCAGGGACTAGCGGGAGCAACAGATACGCAGTATTTT. The chain links TRBV2 to TRBJ2-3; 14 bases match TRBD2. J gave up 3 bases and V 1 base, and 6 bases lay outside the gene matches. The CDR3 is 18 residues long. CDR1 is SNHLY and CDR2 is FYNNEI in the germline V gene.

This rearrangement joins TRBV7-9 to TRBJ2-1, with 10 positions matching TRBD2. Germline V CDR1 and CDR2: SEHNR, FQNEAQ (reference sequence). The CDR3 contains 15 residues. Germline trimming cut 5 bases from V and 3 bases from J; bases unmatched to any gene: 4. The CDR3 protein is CASSLSGRNYNEQFF. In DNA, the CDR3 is TGTGCCAGCAGCCTTAGCGGGAGGAACTACAATGAGCAGTTCTTC.

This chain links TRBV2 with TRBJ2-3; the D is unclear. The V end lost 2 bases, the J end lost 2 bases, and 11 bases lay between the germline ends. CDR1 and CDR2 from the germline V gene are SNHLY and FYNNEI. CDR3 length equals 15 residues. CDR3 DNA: TGTGCCAGCAGTGAATATATAGCCGTCACAGATACGCAGTATTTT. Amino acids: CASSEYIAVTDTQYF. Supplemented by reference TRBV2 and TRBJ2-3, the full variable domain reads EPEVTQTPSHQVTQMGQEVILRCVPISNHLYFYWYRQILGQKVEFLVSFYNNEISEKSEIFDDQFSVERPDGSNFTLKIRSTKLEDSAMYFCASSEYIAVTDTQYFGPGTRLTVL.

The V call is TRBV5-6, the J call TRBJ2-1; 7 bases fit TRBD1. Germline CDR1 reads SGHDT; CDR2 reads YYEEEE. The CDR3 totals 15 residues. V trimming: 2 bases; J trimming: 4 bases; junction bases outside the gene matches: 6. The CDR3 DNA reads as TGTGCCAGCAGCTTCCCGGGACAGAGATACAATGAGCAGTTCTTC. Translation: CASSFPGQRYNEQFF.

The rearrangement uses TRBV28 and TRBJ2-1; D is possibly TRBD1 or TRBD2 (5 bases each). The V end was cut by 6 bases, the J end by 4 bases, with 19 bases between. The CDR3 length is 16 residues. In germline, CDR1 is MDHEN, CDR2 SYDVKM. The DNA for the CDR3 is TGTGCCAGCAGAAGCACCTGGGAGAGGGGTTACAATGAGCAGTTCTTC. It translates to CASRSTWERGYNEQFF.

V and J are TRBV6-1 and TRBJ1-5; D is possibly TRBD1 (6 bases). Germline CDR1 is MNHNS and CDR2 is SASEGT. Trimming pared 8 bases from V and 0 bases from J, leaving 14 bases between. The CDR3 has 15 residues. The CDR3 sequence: CASATGLYSNQPQHF. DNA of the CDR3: TGTGCCAGCGCGACAGGACTTTATAGCAATCAGCCCCAGCATTTT.

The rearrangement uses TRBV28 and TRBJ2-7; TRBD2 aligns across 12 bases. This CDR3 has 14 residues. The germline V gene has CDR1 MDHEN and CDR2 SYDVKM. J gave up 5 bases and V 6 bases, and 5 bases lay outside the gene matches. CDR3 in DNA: TGTGCCAGCAGACCCCGGACTAGCGGGAACGAGCAGTACTTC. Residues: CASRPRTSGNEQYF.